The 27 T cell receptor beta chains in this list originate from one sample, sequenced in a study of blood T cell repertoires in COVID-19. Clones were sequenced by immunoSEQ multiplex PCR, and TCRdb holds only the in-frame ones, with some missing. The sample has nearly 100,000 clones, about 86% seen once; the top ten hold over 1.5%. The specimen sequenced was peripheral blood. The source is an elderly man with acute or convalescent COVID-19.

This clone was detected a few times. This chain uses TRBV7-3 with TRBJ2-2; D ambiguous. The germline V and J ends were trimmed by 5 bases and 8 bases, with 12 bases remaining between them. Per the germline V gene, CDR1 is SGHTA and CDR2 is FQGTGA. CDR3 length: 13 amino acids. For the CDR3, the DNA is TGTGCCAGCAGCGCTACGCCTGTGGGGGAGCTGTTTTTT. Protein sequence: CASSATPVGELFF.

The chain has TRBV7-2 and TRBJ2-2; D is possibly TRBD2 (6 bases). The CDR3 is made up of 16 amino acids. CDR1 is SGHTA and CDR2 is FQGNSA in the germline V gene. Trimming took off 1 base at V and 5 bases at J, with 14 bases between the two ends. The CDR3 loop reads CASSLVGSGWTGELFF. The CDR3 nucleotides read TGTGCCAGCAGCTTAGTAGGCAGCGGGTGGACCGGGGAGCTGTTTTTT.

The gene calls are TRBV6-2 or TRBV6-3 and TRBJ2-5; D may be TRBD1 (8 bases). CDR1 is MNHEY and CDR2 is SVGEGT in the germline V gene. Trimming took 6 bases from V and 5 from J, leaving 16 bases between them. CDR3 length equals 14 residues. CDR3 sequence (DNA): TGTGCCAGCAGCACTACAGGGGGGGTTGAGACCCAGTACTTC. Its protein product is CASSTTGGVETQYF.

This clone was counted at least ten times. CDR3 protein: CASSRGQLYEQYF. CDR3 DNA sequence: TGTGCCAGCAGTAGAGGACAGCTTTACGAGCAGTACTTC. The rearrangement uses TRBV6-2 or TRBV6-3 and TRBJ2-7; D might be TRBD1 (6 bases). The CDR3 is 13 residues long. V was pared by 5 bases and J by 4 bases, with 12 bases between. The germline CDR1 and CDR2 sequences are MNHEY and SVGEGT.

The chain carries TRBV15 and TRBJ1-1, with 7 bases identical to TRBD1. J was trimmed by 6 bases and V by 3 bases; bases with no gene match: 1. From germline, CDR1 is LNHNV and CDR2 YYDKDF (reference sequence). The CDR3 has 12 amino acids. CDR3 loop: CATSRDRSEAFF. The CDR3 DNA follows: TGTGCCACCAGCAGGGACAGGTCTGAAGCTTTCTTT.

This rearrangement joins TRBV11-2 to TRBJ1-1; D is uncertain. Germline V gives CDR1 SGHAT, CDR2 FQNNGV. With 11 bases removed from V and 4 bases from J, the gap between germline ends came to 17 bases. The CDR3 sequence is 13 residues long. CDR3 residues: CADFRVQGTEAFF. CDR3 DNA sequence: TGTGCCGACTTCCGGGTCCAAGGCACTGAAGCTTTCTTT.

The rearrangement uses TRBV7-9 and TRBJ1-1; a possible D gene is TRBD1 (6 bases). Looked up from germline, CDR1 is SEHNR and CDR2 is FQNEAQ (reference sequence). This CDR3 is 15 amino acids long. The V gene lost 5 bases and the J gene lost 1 base, with 14 bases spanning the gap. CDR3 amino acids: CASSPSAGANTEAFF. As DNA, the CDR3 is TGTGCCAGCAGCCCTAGTGCAGGGGCGAACACTGAAGCTTTCTTT.

This sequence joins TRBV2 and TRBJ2-1, with TRBD2 as a possible D gene (6 bases). CDR3 length: 17 residues. The V and J ends lost 4 bases and 0 bases respectively, with 16 bases between them. Germline lookup yields CDR1 SNHLY and CDR2 FYNNEI. CDR3 protein: CASSVPPGGSSYNEQFF. Here the CDR3 DNA reads TGTGCCAGCAGTGTCCCCCCCGGGGGTAGCTCCTACAATGAGCAGTTCTTC.

The chain links TRBV7-9 to TRBJ1-1, with a possible D match to TRBD1 (6 bases). Per the germline V gene, CDR1 is SEHNR and CDR2 is FQNEAQ (reference sequence). The V gene lost 1 base and the J gene lost 5 bases, with 8 bases spanning the gap. This CDR3 contains 13 residues. CDR3 sequence reads: CASSLEGGTEAFF. The CDR3 nucleotides read TGTGCCAGCAGCTTAGAGGGGGGGACTGAAGCTTTCTTT.

This clone was seen just once. This sequence joins TRBV3-1 (or the pseudogene TRBV3-2) and TRBJ2-1; 9 positions match TRBD1. CDR1 is LGHDT, CDR2 YNNKEL, per germline (reference sequence). V gave up 6 bases and J gave up 1 base; unmatched junction bases: 4. This CDR3 spans 15 amino acids. The CDR3 bases are TGTGCCAGCAGTCGGGACAGGGCATCCTACAATGAGCAGTTCTTC. It is translated as CASSRDRASYNEQFF.

This clone was observed a few times. The chain joins TRBV5-4 to TRBJ2-2; 14 bases are a match to TRBD2. The V gene end was trimmed by 4 bases and the J gene end by 3 bases; junction bases not matched to a gene: 2. This CDR3 is built from 16 residues. The germline CDR1 and CDR2 sequences are SGHNT and YYREEE (reference sequence). In nucleotides, the CDR3 is TGTGCCAGCAGCGAGGGACTAGCGGGAGACACCGGGGAGCTGTTTTTT. Translated: CASSEGLAGDTGELFF.

The chain carries TRBV25-1 and TRBJ2-1; D might be TRBD2 (5 bases). Germline CDR1 MGHDK, CDR2 SYGVNS. V was pared by 6 bases and J by 9 bases, with 18 bases between. CDR3 size: 14 residues. CDR3 nucleotides: TGTGCCAGCAGAGCCTCGGGAACGAAGGGTGAGCAGTTCTTC. The encoded protein is CASRASGTKGEQFF.

The V call is TRBV6-2 or TRBV6-3, the J call TRBJ2-5, with 10 bases identical to TRBD2. This CDR3 is 16 amino acids long. J was trimmed by 7 bases and V by 2 bases; bases with no gene match: 10. Germline CDR1 reads MNHEY; CDR2 reads SVGEGT. CDR3 residues: CASSYLGASGSGTQYF. The CDR3 DNA sequence: TGTGCCAGCAGTTACCTGGGGGCTAGCGGGAGCGGGACCCAGTACTTC.

The chain recombines TRBV7-9 with TRBJ2-5; 7 bases align to TRBD2. Germline V gene lookup returns CDR1 SEHNR and CDR2 FQNEAQ (reference sequence). CDR3 length: 16 residues. Trimming removed 7 bases from V and 4 bases from J; junction bases left unmatched: 15. The CDR3 spells CASNPVGEGWLETQYF. CDR3 DNA sequence: TGTGCCAGCAACCCGGTTGGGGAGGGTTGGTTAGAGACCCAGTACTTC.

CDR3 DNA: TGTGCCAGCAGCCGGACTAGCGGGAGTACCGGGGAGCTGTTTTTT. This sequence encodes CASSRTSGSTGELFF. The chain employs TRBV5-8 and TRBJ2-2; 13 bases map to TRBD2. Trimming took 4 bases from V and 5 from J; bases not matched to a gene: 2. The CDR3 is 15 residues long. In germline, CDR1 is SGHTS, CDR2 YDEGEE.

The J gene is TRBJ2-2, the V gene TRBV7-2; no definite D call. V was clipped by 5 bases and J by 4 bases, with 17 bases between them. Germline CDR1 is SGHTA and CDR2 is FQGNSA. CDR3 length: 16 residues. The CDR3 DNA reads as TGTGCCAGCAGCCCGCTAGTAGTGGATGGCACCGGGGAGCTGTTTTTT. It translates to CASSPLVVDGTGELFF.

The genes are TRBV5-4 and TRBJ1-1; D is unclear. The CDR3 extends over 12 amino acids. Germline CDR1 and CDR2: SGHNT and YYREEE (reference sequence). Between the trimmed V and J ends, which lost 0 bases and 7 bases, there was a span of 7 bases. CDR3 loop: CASSLVTGEAFF. CDR3 sequence (DNA): TGTGCCAGCAGCTTGGTGACGGGTGAAGCTTTCTTT. Combining the CDR3 with reference TRBV5-4 and TRBJ1-1 gives the whole variable domain ETGVTQSPTHLIKTRGQQVTLRCSSQSGHNTVSWYQQALGQGPQFIFQYYREEENGRGNFPPRFSGLQFPNYSSELNVNALELDDSALYLCASSLVTGEAFFGQGTRLTVV.

This clone was found a few times. V and J are TRBV30 and TRBJ2-2, with TRBD1 matching over 8 bases. The J segment lost 4 bases and the V segment lost 3 bases, leaving 4 bases of the junction unmatched. CDR1 is GTSNPN, CDR2 SVGIG, per germline (reference sequence). This CDR3 has 14 residues. CDR3 region: CAWSAGQATGELFF. The CDR3 DNA reads TGTGCCTGGAGCGCGGGACAGGCCACCGGGGAGCTGTTTTTT. Full variable domain (remainder filled in from reference TRBV30 and TRBJ2-2): SQTIHQWPATLVQPVGSPLSLECTVEGTSNPNLYWYRQAAGRGLQLLFYSVGIGQISSEVPQNLSASRPQDRQFILSSKKLLLSDSGFYLCAWSAGQATGELFFGEGSRLTVL.

This chain joins TRBV30 and TRBJ2-7; D might be TRBD2 (5 bases). Germline CDR1 is GTSNPN and CDR2 is SVGIG (reference sequence). The ends were cut back, 2 bases at V and 5 bases at J, with 10 bases in the middle. The CDR3 loop spans 12 amino acids. The CDR3 DNA reads TGTGCCTGGAGTCCCACGGGAAACGAGCAGTACTTC. It codes for CAWSPTGNEQYF.

The chain employs TRBV19 and TRBJ2-1; maybe TRBD2 (6 bases). Germline lookup yields CDR1 LNHDA and CDR2 SQIVND (reference sequence). This CDR3 contains 12 residues. V gave up 10 bases and J gave up 9 bases, with 16 bases separating them. This CDR3 is CATRTFGSEQFF. The CDR3 DNA sequence: TGTGCCACCCGGACCTTCGGGAGTGAGCAGTTCTTC.

J is TRBJ1-2 and V is TRBV7-2; a possible D gene is TRBD1 (6 bases). The CDR3 extends over 14 amino acids. Trimming stripped 1 base from V and 7 bases from J, with 13 bases between. The germline gives CDR1 SGHTA, CDR2 FQGNSA. For the CDR3, the DNA is TGTGCCAGCAGCTTAGAGGGGCGGGGGCCTGGCTACACCTTC. Protein sequence: CASSLEGRGPGYTF.

The chain carries TRBV28 and TRBJ2-5, with 11 bases that match TRBD2. CDR3 size: 15 residues. V lost 4 bases and J lost 5; bases outside the gene matches: 6. The germline V gene has CDR1 MDHEN and CDR2 SYDVKM. CDR3 protein: CASSSSSGRWETQYF. CDR3 nucleotides: TGTGCCAGCAGTTCGTCTAGCGGGAGGTGGGAGACCCAGTACTTC. Combining the CDR3 with reference TRBV28 and TRBJ2-5 gives the whole variable domain DVKVTQSSRYLVKRTGEKVFLECVQDMDHENMFWYRQDPGLGLRLIYFSYDVKMKEKGDIPEGYSVSREKKERFSLILESASTNQTSMYLCASSSSSGRWETQYFGPGTRLLVL.

V gene TRBV3-1 (or the pseudogene TRBV3-2) combines with J gene TRBJ2-2; a possible D gene is TRBD1 (6 bases). The V end lost 1 base, the J end lost 4 bases, and 10 bases lay between the germline ends. CDR1 is LGHDT and CDR2 is YNNKEL in the germline V gene (reference sequence). This CDR3 has 15 residues. In DNA form, the CDR3 reads TGTGCCAGCAGCCAAGGGGGGCGCGGCACCGGGGAGCTGTTTTTT. Protein product: CASSQGGRGTGELFF.

This chain links TRBV28 with TRBJ1-5; a possible D gene is TRBD1 (6 bases). V was shortened by 5 bases and J by 3 bases, with 8 bases between the two germline ends. The CDR3 extends over 13 amino acids. Germline loops: CDR1 MDHEN, CDR2 SYDVKM. The DNA of the CDR3 is TGTGCCAGCAGTGGACAGCTCAATCAGCCCCAGCATTTT. As protein: CASSGQLNQPQHF.

V gene TRBV2 combines with J gene TRBJ2-5; maybe TRBD2 (6 bases). This CDR3 contains 17 residues. Germline-derived CDR1 and CDR2 are SNHLY and FYNNEI. V dropped 1 base and J dropped 5 bases, with 20 bases sitting between them. In DNA form, the CDR3 reads TGTGCCAGCAGTGAAGATTTTGGGAGGACGCTTCGGGAGACCCAGTACTTC. It codes for CASSEDFGRTLRETQYF. Filled out from reference TRBV2 and TRBJ2-5, the complete variable domain reads EPEVTQTPSHQVTQMGQEVILRCVPISNHLYFYWYRQILGQKVEFLVSFYNNEISEKSEIFDDQFSVERPDGSNFTLKIRSTKLEDSAMYFCASSEDFGRTLRETQYFGPGTRLLVL.

The chain couples TRBV6-5 to TRBJ1-5; 10 positions match TRBD1. V lost 8 bases, J lost 3 bases, and 4 bases stayed unmatched. Per germline, CDR1 MNHEY and CDR2 SVGAGI. This CDR3 has 14 amino acids. Here the CDR3 reads CASGTGAHNQPQHF. The CDR3 DNA reads as TGTGCCAGCGGGACAGGGGCCCACAATCAGCCCCAGCATTTT.

The chain has TRBV19 and TRBJ2-3, with 12 bases lining up with TRBD2. CDR3 size: 16 residues. The junction had 6 bases not matched to a gene; V was cut back by 3 bases and J by 5 bases. The V gene's germline CDR1 is LNHDA and CDR2 SQIVND (reference sequence). CDR3 region: CASSISSGRAGDTQYF. CDR3 DNA: TGTGCCAGTAGTATTTCTAGCGGGAGGGCCGGAGATACGCAGTATTTT. Drawing the rest from reference TRBV19 and TRBJ2-3, the complete variable domain is DGGITQSPKYLFRKEGQNVTLSCEQNLNHDAMYWYRQDPGQGLRLIYYSQIVNDFQKGDIAEGYSVSREKKESFPLTVTSAQKNPTAFYLCASSISSGRAGDTQYFGPGTRLTVL.